The present entry profiles one T cell receptor beta chain with its context. The antigen remains unidentified. The data were taken from a study of T cells in localized non-small cell lung cancer. Findings and caveats of the study: Greater T cell density in blood accompanied longer overall survival.

Method: immunoSEQ multiplex PCR; TCRdb's copy keeps in-frame clones and lacks some. The table has 35,000 to 45,000 clones, roughly 80% seen once. The CDR3 runs to 14 residues. Germline V gene lookup returns CDR1 SNHLY and CDR2 FYNNEI. V shed 11 bases and J shed 0 bases, with 16 bases lying between them. The receptor's source is a male donor at least 60 years old with stage III squamous cell lung carcinoma. V gene TRBV2 combines with J gene TRBJ1-2, with D unclear. Source: peripheral blood, taken before any cancer treatment. DNA for the CDR3: TGTGCCGTCGGCGGAGGGAGGCCTAACTATGGCTACACCTTC. Translating gives CAVGGGRPNYGYTF. Full variable domain (outside the CDR3, taken from reference TRBV2 and TRBJ1-2): EPEVTQTPSHQVTQMGQEVILRCVPISNHLYFYWYRQILGQKVEFLVSFYNNEISEKSEIFDDQFSVERPDGSNFTLKIRSTKLEDSAMYFCAVGGGRPNYGYTFGSGTRLTVV.